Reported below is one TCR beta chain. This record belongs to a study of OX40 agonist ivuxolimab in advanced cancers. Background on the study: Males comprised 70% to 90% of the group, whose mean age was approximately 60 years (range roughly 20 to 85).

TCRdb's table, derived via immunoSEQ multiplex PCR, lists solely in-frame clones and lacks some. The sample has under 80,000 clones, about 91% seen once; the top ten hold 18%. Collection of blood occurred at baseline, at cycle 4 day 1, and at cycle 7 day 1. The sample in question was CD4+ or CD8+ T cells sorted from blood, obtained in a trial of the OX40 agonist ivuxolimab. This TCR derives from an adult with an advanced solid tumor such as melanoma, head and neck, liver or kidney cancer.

The CDR3 is CASSLDPGNGADTQYF. In nucleotides, the CDR3 is TGTGCCAGCAGCTTAGATCCTGGAAACGGCGCAGATACGCAGTATTTT. This rearrangement joins TRBV11-2 to TRBJ2-3, with unresolved D. Trimming shortened V by 0 bases and J by 4 bases, and 14 bases separated the two germline ends. CDR3 size: 16 residues. From germline, CDR1 is SGHAT and CDR2 FQNNGV.